Here is one TCR beta chain with its context. Its specificity is unknown. TCRdb's copy holds only in-frame clones and misses some; the assay was immunoSEQ multiplex PCR. The profile covers some 120,000 clones, with 90% to 95% appearing a single time and around 0.15% taken by the ten largest. The data originate from a study of graft-versus-host responses after intestinal transplantation. General observations from the study: Recipient marrow harbored GvH clones, some of which surfaced first in ileum or blood.

This clonotype was obtained from a human donor who received an intestinal transplant. This material consisted of unstimulated CD4+ T cells sorted from spleen or lymph node cells, taken before intestinal transplant.

The chain's CDR3 is CASSGVQANYGYTF. The CDR3 nucleotides read TGTGCCAGCAGTGGCGTCCAAGCTAACTATGGCTACACCTTC. The gene calls are TRBV2 and TRBJ1-2; no clear D. The CDR3 is made up of 14 amino acids. Germline CDR1 is SNHLY and CDR2 is FYNNEI. Deletions cut 4 bases from V and 0 bases from J, with 9 bases between.